The source of this TCR beta chain is a study of CD8 T cells in Susac syndrome. CDR1 DFQATT and CDR2 SNEGSKA come from the germline V gene (reference sequence). The CDR3 totals 13 residues. V was pared by 3 bases and J by 5 bases, with 13 bases between. Random-hexamer reverse transcription was applied to 0.5 to 1 ug RNA. In TCRdb, the immunoSEQ multiplex PCR reads were re-called with MiXCR into one record per CDR3 protein. The repertoire consists of about 280,000 distinct CDR3 sequences, with 70% to 90% occurring once and the leading ten covering about 0.11%. The sequence was obtained from a human donor with multiple sclerosis. This chain uses TRBV20-1 with TRBJ2-5; maybe TRBD1 (7 bases). Sequencing was done on a sample of CD8+ T cells from PBMCs. CDR3 DNA sequence: TGCAGTGCTAGGGAGGGGGCATGGGAGACCCAGTACTTC. Translation gives CSAREGAWETQYF.